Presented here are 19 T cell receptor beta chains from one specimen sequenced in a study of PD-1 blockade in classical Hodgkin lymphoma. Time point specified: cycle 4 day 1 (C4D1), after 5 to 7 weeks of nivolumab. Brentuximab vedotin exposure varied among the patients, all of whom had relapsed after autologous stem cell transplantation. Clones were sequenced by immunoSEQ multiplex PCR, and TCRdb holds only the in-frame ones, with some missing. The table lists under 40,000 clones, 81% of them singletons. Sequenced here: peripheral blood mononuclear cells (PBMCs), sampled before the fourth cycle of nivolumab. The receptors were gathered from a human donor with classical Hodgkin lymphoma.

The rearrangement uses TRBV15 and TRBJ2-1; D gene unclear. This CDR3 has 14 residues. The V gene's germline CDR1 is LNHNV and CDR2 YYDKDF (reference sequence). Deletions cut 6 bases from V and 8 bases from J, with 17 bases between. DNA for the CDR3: TGTGCCACCAGTAGGACGGCCCCCGTGGATGAGCAGTTCTTC. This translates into CATSRTAPVDEQFF.

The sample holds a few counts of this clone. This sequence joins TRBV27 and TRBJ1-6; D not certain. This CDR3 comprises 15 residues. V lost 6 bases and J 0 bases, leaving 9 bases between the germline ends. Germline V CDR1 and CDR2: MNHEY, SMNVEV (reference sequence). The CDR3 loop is CASRIDSSYNSPLHF. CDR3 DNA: TGTGCCAGCAGGATAGATAGCTCCTATAATTCACCCCTCCACTTT.

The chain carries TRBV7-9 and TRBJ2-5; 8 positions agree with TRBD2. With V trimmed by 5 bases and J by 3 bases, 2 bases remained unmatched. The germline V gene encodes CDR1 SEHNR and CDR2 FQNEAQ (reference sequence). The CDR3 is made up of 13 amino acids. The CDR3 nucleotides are TGTGCCAGCAGCCCGGGGGGGGAAGAGACCCAGTACTTC. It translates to CASSPGGEETQYF.

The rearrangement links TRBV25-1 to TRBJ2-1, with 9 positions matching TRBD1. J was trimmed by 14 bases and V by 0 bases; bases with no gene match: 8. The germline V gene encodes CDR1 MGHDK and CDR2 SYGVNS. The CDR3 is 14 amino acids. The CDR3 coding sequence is TGTGCCAGCAGTGAATATGACAGGGGGGCTCCCAAGTTCTTC. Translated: CASSEYDRGAPKFF.

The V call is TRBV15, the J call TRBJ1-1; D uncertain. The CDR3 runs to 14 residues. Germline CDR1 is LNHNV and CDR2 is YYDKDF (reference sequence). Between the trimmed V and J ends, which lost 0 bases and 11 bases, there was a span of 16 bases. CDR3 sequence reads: CATSRDSGRQLAFF. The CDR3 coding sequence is TGTGCCACCAGCAGAGATTCCGGCCGCCAGTTGGCTTTCTTT.

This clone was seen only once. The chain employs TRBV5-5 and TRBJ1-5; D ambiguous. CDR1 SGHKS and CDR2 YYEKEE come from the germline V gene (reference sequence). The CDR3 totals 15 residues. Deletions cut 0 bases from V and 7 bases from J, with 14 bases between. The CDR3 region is CASSLAATGRQPQHF. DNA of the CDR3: TGTGCCAGCAGCTTGGCCGCGACGGGCCGGCAGCCCCAGCATTTT. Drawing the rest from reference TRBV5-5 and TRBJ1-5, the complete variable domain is DAGVTQSPTHLIKTRGQQVTLRCSPISGHKSVSWYQQVLGQGPQFIFQYYEKEERGRGNFPDRFSARQFPNYSSELNVNALLLGDSALYLCASSLAATGRQPQHFGDGTRLSIL.

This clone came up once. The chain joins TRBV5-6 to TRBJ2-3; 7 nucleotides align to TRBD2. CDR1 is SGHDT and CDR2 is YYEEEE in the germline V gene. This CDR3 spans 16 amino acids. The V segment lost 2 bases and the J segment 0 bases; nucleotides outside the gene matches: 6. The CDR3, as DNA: TGTGCCAGCAGCTTAGGTAGGGACTATAGCACAGATACGCAGTATTTT. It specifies CASSLGRDYSTDTQYF.

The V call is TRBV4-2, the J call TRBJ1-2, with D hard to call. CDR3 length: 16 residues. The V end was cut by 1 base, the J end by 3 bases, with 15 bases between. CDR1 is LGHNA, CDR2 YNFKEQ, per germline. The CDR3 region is CASSQGDWEKDYGYTF. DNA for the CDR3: TGTGCCAGCAGCCAAGGGGATTGGGAAAAGGACTATGGCTACACCTTC.

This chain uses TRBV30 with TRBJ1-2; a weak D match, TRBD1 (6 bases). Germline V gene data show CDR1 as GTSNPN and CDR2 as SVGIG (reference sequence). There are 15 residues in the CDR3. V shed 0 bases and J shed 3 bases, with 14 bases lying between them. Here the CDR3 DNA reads TGTGCCTGGAGTGTCCCTCCGGGGGCTTACTATGGCTACACCTTC. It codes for CAWSVPPGAYYGYTF.

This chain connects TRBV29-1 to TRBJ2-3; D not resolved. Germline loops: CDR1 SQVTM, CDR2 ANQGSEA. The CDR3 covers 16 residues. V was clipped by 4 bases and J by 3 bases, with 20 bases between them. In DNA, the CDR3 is TGCAGCGTTGTTCCCACGGTGAAGGGATGGACAGATACGCAGTATTTT. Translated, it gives CSVVPTVKGWTDTQYF.

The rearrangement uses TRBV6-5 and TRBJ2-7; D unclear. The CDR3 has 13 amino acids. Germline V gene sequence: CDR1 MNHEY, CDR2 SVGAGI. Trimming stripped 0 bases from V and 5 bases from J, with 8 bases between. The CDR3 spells CASSYSRDDEQYF. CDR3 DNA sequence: TGTGCCAGCAGTTACTCCCGTGACGACGAGCAGTACTTC.

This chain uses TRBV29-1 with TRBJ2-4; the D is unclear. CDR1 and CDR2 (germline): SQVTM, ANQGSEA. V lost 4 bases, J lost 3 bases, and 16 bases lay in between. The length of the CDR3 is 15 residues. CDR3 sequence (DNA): TGCAGCGTTGCCAACCAGGCTGGGGTCAAAAACATTCAGTACTTC. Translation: CSVANQAGVKNIQYF.

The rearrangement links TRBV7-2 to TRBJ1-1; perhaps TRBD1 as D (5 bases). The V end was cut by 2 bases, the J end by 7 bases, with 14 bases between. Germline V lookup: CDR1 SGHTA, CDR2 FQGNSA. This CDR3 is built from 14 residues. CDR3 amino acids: CASSLSRAPLEAFF. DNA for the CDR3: TGTGCCAGCAGCTTATCCAGGGCCCCCCTTGAAGCTTTCTTT.

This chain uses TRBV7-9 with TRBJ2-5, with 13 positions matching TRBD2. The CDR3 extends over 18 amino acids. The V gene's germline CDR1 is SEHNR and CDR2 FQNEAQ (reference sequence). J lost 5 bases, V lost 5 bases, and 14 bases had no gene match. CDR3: CASSLQLGLAGVGETQYF. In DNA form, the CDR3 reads TGTGCCAGCAGCCTTCAGCTCGGACTAGCGGGAGTTGGTGAGACCCAGTACTTC.

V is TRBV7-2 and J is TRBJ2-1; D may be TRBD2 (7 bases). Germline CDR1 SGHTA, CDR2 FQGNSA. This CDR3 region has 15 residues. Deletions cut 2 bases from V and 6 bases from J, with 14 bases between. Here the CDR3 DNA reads TGTGCCAGCAGCTTAATATTGGCGGGGGCCAATGAGCAGTTCTTC. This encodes CASSLILAGANEQFF.

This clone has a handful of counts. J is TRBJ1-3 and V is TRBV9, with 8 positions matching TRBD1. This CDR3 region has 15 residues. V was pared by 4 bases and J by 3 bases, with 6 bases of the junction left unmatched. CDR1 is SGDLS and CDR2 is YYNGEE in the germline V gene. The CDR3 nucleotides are TGTGCCAGCAGCATACAGGGGGGAGTTGGAAACACCATATATTTT. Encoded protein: CASSIQGGVGNTIYF.

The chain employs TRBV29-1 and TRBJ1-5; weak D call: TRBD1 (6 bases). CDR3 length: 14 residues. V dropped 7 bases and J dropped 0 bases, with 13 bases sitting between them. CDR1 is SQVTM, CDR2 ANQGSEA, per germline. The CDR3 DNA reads TGCAGCGCCATAGGGGGGGATAGCAATCAGCCCCAGCATTTT. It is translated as CSAIGGDSNQPQHF. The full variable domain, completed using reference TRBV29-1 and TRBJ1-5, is SAVISQKPSRDICQRGTSLTIQCQVDSQVTMMFWYRQQPGQSLTLIATANQGSEATYESGFVIDKFPISRPNLTFSTLTVSNMSPEDSSIYLCSAIGGDSNQPQHFGDGTRLSIL.

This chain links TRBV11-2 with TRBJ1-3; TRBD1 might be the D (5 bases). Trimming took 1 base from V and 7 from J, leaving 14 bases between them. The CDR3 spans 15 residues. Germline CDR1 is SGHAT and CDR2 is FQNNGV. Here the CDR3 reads CASSLVGVGRNTIYF. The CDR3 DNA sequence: TGTGCCAGCAGCTTAGTAGGGGTTGGGAGGAACACCATATATTTT.

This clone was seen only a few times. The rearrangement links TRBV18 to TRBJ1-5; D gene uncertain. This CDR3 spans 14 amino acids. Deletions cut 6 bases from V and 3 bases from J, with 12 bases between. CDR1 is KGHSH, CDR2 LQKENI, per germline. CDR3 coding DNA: TGTGCCAGCTCTCAGAGGTCCGACAATCAGCCCCAGCATTTT. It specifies CASSQRSDNQPQHF.